This is a list of T cell receptor beta chains from one sample in a study of blood T cell repertoires in COVID-19. Here immunoSEQ multiplex PCR was the method, and the copy in TCRdb shows in-frame clones only, minus some. Of roughly 400,000 clones detected, roughly nine tenths appear once; the ten largest clones hold 0.8% to 0.9%. What was sequenced was PBMCs or T cells enriched from blood (not recorded which). These receptors were collected from a woman in her thirties or forties who had been exposed to COVID-19. The CDR3 runs from the conserved cysteine through the conserved F or W. The order of the fields is D gene, V gene, J gene, CDR3 DNA, CDR3 protein. The D gene is left open where the match is weak.

NA	TRBV5-4	TRBJ1-2	TGTGCCAGCAGCCCCGGGGGGTCTAACTATGGCTACACCTTC	CASSPGGSNYGYTF
TRBD2	TRBV12-3/TRBV12-4	TRBJ2-1	TGTGCCAGCAGTTTTACTAGCGCCAATGAGCAGTTCTTC	CASSFTSANEQFF
TRBD1	TRBV24-1	TRBJ1-2	TGTGCCACCAGTGGCAGGACAGGGGGAGGCTACACCTTC	CATSGRTGGGYTF
NA	TRBV9	TRBJ1-4	TGTGCCAGCAGCGTAGCTGGGGCCGCTAATGAAAAACTGTTTTTT	CASSVAGAANEKLFF
NA	TRBV18	TRBJ1-1	TGTGCCAGCTCACCACCGGAAGACTACACTGAAGCTTTCTTT	CASSPPEDYTEAFF
NA	TRBV5-1	TRBJ1-6	TGCGCCAGCAGCTTGAGCCAAAGCGGGTCACCCCTCCACTTT	CASSLSQSGSPLHF
NA	TRBV6-1	TRBJ1-1	TGTGCCAGCAGTGAAGGATGGCCGGCTTTCTTT	CASSEGWPAFF
TRBD1	TRBV7-3	TRBJ1-1	TGTGCCAGCAGCTTTACAGGGGGAAACACTGAGGCTTTCTTT	CASSFTGGNTEAFF
NA	TRBV5-5	TRBJ1-1	TGTGCCAGCAGCTTAAGGCCATTACAGGGAGTCACTGAAGCTTTCTTT	CASSLRPLQGVTEAFF
NA	TRBV3-1/TRBV3-2	TRBJ2-3	TGTGCCAGCAGCCAACCCCGTCCCACAGATACGCAGTATTTT	CASSQPRPTDTQYF